A selection of T cell receptor beta chains follows, all from one sample in a study of blood T cells in healthy people across ages. TCRdb recomputed calls from the 5' RACE reads with MiXCR, one row per CDR3 protein. The sample shows 800,000 to 950,000 distinct CDR3 sequences, about 44% of them seen only once. Material: blood. The receptors shown here come from a man aged 25 to 45 in good health. CDR3s include the opening cysteine and the closing phenylalanine or tryptophan. A D gene is named only where the DNA matches it firmly. Clone size, where shown, is once, few, many, or a class for clones that have expanded.

size: many; J: TRBJ1-1; D: TRBD1; V: TRBV7-3; DNA: TGTGCCAGCAGCTCAACAGGGGGAGCTGAAGCTTTCTTT; CDR3: CASSSTGGAEAFF
size: -; J: TRBJ2-1; D: -; V: TRBV5-1; DNA: TGCGCCAGCAGCTTGTCGTGGGGTAACGATGAGCAGTTCTTC; CDR3: CASSLSWGNDEQFF
size: -; J: TRBJ2-7; D: -; V: TRBV4-1; DNA: TGCGCCAGCAGCCAAGGGTTGGGCGGTATCTACGAGCAGTACTTC; CDR3: CASSQGLGGIYEQYF
size: -; J: TRBJ2-3; D: -; V: TRBV5-1; DNA: TGCGCCAGCAGCTTGGCTCAGGGCTCGGTCAATACGCAGTATTTT; CDR3: CASSLAQGSVNTQYF
size: -; J: TRBJ1-3; D: TRBD1; V: TRBV5-1; DNA: TGCGCCAGCAGCTTGCAAGGGGGCAACTCTGGAAACACCATATATTTT; CDR3: CASSLQGGNSGNTIYF
size: -; J: TRBJ2-1; D: TRBD1; V: TRBV20-1; DNA: TGCAGTGCTAGTAAGGGACAGGGGCTCTTGAATGAGCAGTTCTTC; CDR3: CSASKGQGLLNEQFF
size: -; J: TRBJ2-7; D: -; V: TRBV12-3/TRBV12-4; DNA: TGTGCCAGCAGCCCCACACAAGGGATGGGCGAGCAGTACTTC; CDR3: CASSPTQGMGEQYF
size: -; J: TRBJ2-7; D: -; V: TRBV7-9; DNA: TGTGCCAGCGGCCCCTCCGGGACTTACTCCTTCGAGCAGTACTTC; CDR3: CASGPSGTYSFEQYF
size: -; J: TRBJ2-5; D: TRBD1; V: TRBV6-5; DNA: TGTGCCAGCAGTACCGGGACAGGGATAACCTACGGGCAGTACTTC; CDR3: CASSTGTGITYGQYF
size: -; J: TRBJ1-2; D: TRBD1; V: TRBV20-1; DNA: TGCAGTGCCATCACCACAGGGGGCTATGGCTACACCTTC; CDR3: CSAITTGGYGYTF
size: -; J: TRBJ2-5; D: TRBD2; V: TRBV3-1; DNA: TGTGCCAGCAGCCAAGAAGGGGCTAGCGGGGCAGAGACCCAGTACTTC; CDR3: CASSQEGASGAETQYF
size: -; J: TRBJ2-1; D: TRBD2; V: TRBV9; DNA: TGTGCCAGCAGCGTAGAATCAGCGGGAGGAAGTGAGCAGTTCTTC; CDR3: CASSVESAGGSEQFF
size: -; J: TRBJ1-4; D: -; V: TRBV7-9; DNA: TGTGCCAGCAGCCCGCCTTCGGGTAATGAAAAACTGTTTTTT; CDR3: CASSPPSGNEKLFF
size: few; J: TRBJ2-5; D: TRBD2; V: TRBV15; DNA: TGTGCCACCAGCAGAGATAGAACGGGGCGGGAGCAGTACTTC; CDR3: CATSRDRTGREQYF
size: -; J: TRBJ2-5; D: TRBD1; V: TRBV12-3/TRBV12-4; DNA: TGTGCCAGCAGTGGAGGACAGGGGGGCCAAGAGACCCAGTACTTC; CDR3: CASSGGQGGQETQYF
size: -; J: TRBJ1-2; D: -; V: TRBV12-3/TRBV12-4; DNA: TGTGCCAGCAGTGGGCCGACAGTGATCTATGGCTACACCTTC; CDR3: CASSGPTVIYGYTF
size: -; J: TRBJ1-3; D: -; V: TRBV5-1; DNA: TGCGCCAGCAGCTTAGCGTCGGGGCTTGGAAACACCATATATTTT; CDR3: CASSLASGLGNTIYF
size: few; J: TRBJ2-1; D: -; V: TRBV29-1; DNA: TGCAGCGTTGAGGAGACAGGTGACGCTTGGCATGAGCAGTTCTTC; CDR3: CSVEETGDAWHEQFF
size: -; J: TRBJ1-2; D: -; V: TRBV20-1; DNA: TGCAGTGCCAAAGCGTATGGCTACACCTTC; CDR3: CSAKAYGYTF
size: few; J: TRBJ1-1; D: TRBD1; V: TRBV9; DNA: TGTGCCAGCAGCCCCGACAGGGGATCTGGGAACACTGAAGCTTTCTTT; CDR3: CASSPDRGSGNTEAFF
size: -; J: TRBJ2-7; D: -; V: TRBV4-2; DNA: TGTGTCAGCAGCCTGGACGCGGTCTCCTACGAGCAGTACTTC; CDR3: CVSSLDAVSYEQYF
size: few; J: TRBJ1-1; D: -; V: TRBV9; DNA: TGTGCCAGCAGCGCCGGAGGGCAGGGGCGCACTGAAGCTTTCTTT; CDR3: CASSAGGQGRTEAFF
size: few; J: TRBJ2-1; D: -; V: TRBV6-4; DNA: TGTGCCAGCAGTGACGCCGGGGGCTCCTACAATGAGCAGTTCTTC; CDR3: CASSDAGGSYNEQFF
size: few; J: TRBJ2-1; D: -; V: TRBV3-1; DNA: TGTGCCAGCAGCCGCGGGGCCCAACGCAATGAGCAGTTCTTC; CDR3: CASSRGAQRNEQFF
size: -; J: TRBJ1-4; D: -; V: TRBV7-2; DNA: TGTGCCAGCAGCTTCTATAGCGAAAAACTGTTTTTT; CDR3: CASSFYSEKLFF
size: -; J: TRBJ1-4; D: -; V: TRBV4-1; DNA: TGCGCCAGCAGCCAGTCAGGGCTATCCGGTGAAAAACTGTTTTTT; CDR3: CASSQSGLSGEKLFF
size: -; J: TRBJ2-7; D: -; V: TRBV6-1; DNA: TGTGCCAGCGCCCGGGACGGGCCCTACGAGCAGTACTTC; CDR3: CASARDGPYEQYF
size: -; J: TRBJ1-5; D: TRBD1; V: TRBV6-5; DNA: TGTGCCAGCAGCGACAGGGGTTATAGCAATCAGCCCCAGCATTTT; CDR3: CASSDRGYSNQPQHF
size: -; J: TRBJ1-4; D: -; V: TRBV7-9; DNA: TGTGCCAGCAGTAGAAGACCGACAGCAACTAATGAAAAACTGTTTTTT; CDR3: CASSRRPTATNEKLFF
size: -; J: TRBJ2-1; D: TRBD2; V: TRBV3-1; DNA: TGTGCCAGCAGACGCGGGGGGCTTTACAATGAGCAGTTCTTC; CDR3: CASRRGGLYNEQFF
size: -; J: TRBJ2-5; D: -; V: TRBV27; DNA: TGTGCCAGCAGTTTATCCGCAGCCACCCAAGAGACCCAGTACTTC; CDR3: CASSLSAATQETQYF
size: few; J: TRBJ2-7; D: TRBD2; V: TRBV20-1; DNA: TGCAGTGCTAGTATTCCGGGGGGCTCCTACGAGCAGTACTTC; CDR3: CSASIPGGSYEQYF
size: few; J: TRBJ2-1; D: -; V: TRBV7-9; DNA: TGTGCCAGCACAGCCGACGCAAGGCCCAATGAGCAGTTCTTC; CDR3: CASTADARPNEQFF
size: -; J: TRBJ2-1; D: -; V: TRBV6-1; DNA: TGTGCCAGCATCGGGGCCCTAGGATACAATGAGCAGTTCTTC; CDR3: CASIGALGYNEQFF
size: once; J: TRBJ2-1; D: TRBD1; V: TRBV28; DNA: TGTGCCAGCAGCCGGACGGGACAGGGGAACAATGAGCAGTTCTTC; CDR3: CASSRTGQGNNEQFF
size: -; J: TRBJ2-3; D: TRBD2; V: TRBV2; DNA: TGTGCCAGCGTGGGACTAGAGGGTTCAGATACGCAGTATTTT; CDR3: CASVGLEGSDTQYF
size: -; J: TRBJ1-6; D: -; V: TRBV6-1; DNA: TGTGCCAGCAGGGATACAGGGTTGAATTCACCCCTCCACTTT; CDR3: CASRDTGLNSPLHF
size: few; J: TRBJ2-7; D: TRBD1; V: TRBV27; DNA: TGTGCCAGCATGGGACAGGGGTTCTCGACCTCCTACGAGCAGTACTTC; CDR3: CASMGQGFSTSYEQYF
size: few; J: TRBJ2-5; D: -; V: TRBV12-3/TRBV12-4; DNA: TGTGCCAGCAGATGGGGGACCCAGTACTTC; CDR3: CASRWGTQYF
size: -; J: TRBJ2-7; D: -; V: TRBV7-2; DNA: TGTGCCAGCAGCACCGCGACAGACAGGCAGTACTTC; CDR3: CASSTATDRQYF
size: -; J: TRBJ1-2; D: -; V: TRBV2; DNA: TGTGCCGGCACCACCGACAGGACTAACTATGGCTACACCTTC; CDR3: CAGTTDRTNYGYTF